These T cell receptor beta chains were read from a single sample in a study of post-analysis software for immune sequencing data. Using its own MiXCR run on the PCR reads, TCRdb lists one record per CDR3 protein. The table lists some 690,000 distinct CDR3 sequences, 30% of them singletons. Input material: blood. Receptors originate from a girl under 18 with multiple sclerosis. Both conserved end residues are part of each CDR3. Each record gives: J gene, V gene, CDR3 protein.

j_call: TRBJ2-7
v_call: TRBV11-2
cdr3_aa: CASSLGGTVSYEQYF

j_call: TRBJ2-1
v_call: TRBV7-2
cdr3_aa: CASSLGTSGREFF

j_call: TRBJ1-2
v_call: TRBV7-2
cdr3_aa: CASSLAAQVGGYTF

j_call: TRBJ2-7
v_call: TRBV28
cdr3_aa: CASSFGTGISSYEQYF

j_call: TRBJ2-1
v_call: TRBV7-9
cdr3_aa: CASSLGPGQGRSPSWNEQFF

j_call: TRBJ2-7
v_call: TRBV20-1
cdr3_aa: CSATGQGGLAGGSYEQYF

j_call: TRBJ2-1
v_call: TRBV7-2
cdr3_aa: CASSLETGGDEQFF

j_call: TRBJ2-1
v_call: TRBV20-1
cdr3_aa: CSARTSGQRQFF

j_call: TRBJ2-5
v_call: TRBV20-1
cdr3_aa: CSASTSGRAGGETQYF

j_call: TRBJ2-1
v_call: TRBV9
cdr3_aa: CASSVEGQGPNEQFF

j_call: TRBJ2-2
v_call: TRBV11-2
cdr3_aa: CASSLGPTQASFGGELFF

j_call: TRBJ2-1
v_call: TRBV7-9
cdr3_aa: CASSSRDRNNEQFF

j_call: TRBJ2-7
v_call: TRBV11-2
cdr3_aa: CASSLSFGQLYEQYF

j_call: TRBJ2-3
v_call: TRBV18
cdr3_aa: CASSPPGQLTDTQYF

j_call: TRBJ1-4
v_call: TRBV20-1
cdr3_aa: CSAGGGLDEKLFF

j_call: TRBJ2-7
v_call: TRBV20-1
cdr3_aa: CGARSLASYEQYF

j_call: TRBJ2-1
v_call: TRBV2
cdr3_aa: CAFRGGGFLNEQFF

j_call: TRBJ2-5
v_call: TRBV12-5
cdr3_aa: CASGFRTETQYF

j_call: TRBJ2-1
v_call: TRBV29-1
cdr3_aa: CSVEPTGGEQFF

j_call: TRBJ1-6
v_call: TRBV6-5
cdr3_aa: CASSTRTGYNSPLHF

j_call: TRBJ1-2
v_call: TRBV5-1
cdr3_aa: CASSLGLQRANYGYTF

j_call: TRBJ2-1
v_call: TRBV3-1
cdr3_aa: CASSQGATGAYNEQFF

j_call: TRBJ2-1
v_call: TRBV27
cdr3_aa: CASIGQKGPYNEQFF

j_call: TRBJ2-3
v_call: TRBV6-2/TRBV6-3
cdr3_aa: CASNRQGQGPQYF

j_call: TRBJ2-7
v_call: TRBV20-1
cdr3_aa: CSARNQKRTATYEQYF

j_call: -
v_call: TRBV20-1
cdr3_aa: CSARDSSPELAGAEQYF

j_call: TRBJ2-1
v_call: TRBV7-2
cdr3_aa: CASSLERGYDEQFF

j_call: TRBJ1-1
v_call: TRBV20-1
cdr3_aa: CSAKTLNTEAFF

j_call: TRBJ2-7
v_call: TRBV5-1
cdr3_aa: CASSLGTGVYYEQYF

j_call: TRBJ2-1
v_call: TRBV14
cdr3_aa: CASSQLGATSNEQFF

j_call: TRBJ2-7
v_call: TRBV12-3/TRBV12-4
cdr3_aa: CASTLGGTFYEQYF

j_call: -
v_call: TRBV15
cdr3_aa: CATSRDRFGEETQYF

j_call: TRBJ2-1
v_call: TRBV6-2/TRBV6-3
cdr3_aa: CASTQAGLSYNEQFF

j_call: TRBJ2-1
v_call: TRBV20-1
cdr3_aa: CSARDPRGGRAPYNEQFF